These 32 T cell receptor beta chains share one sample of origin, sequenced in a study of shared clonotypes between healthy human individuals. The table came from immunoSEQ multiplex PCR; TCRdb's copy has only in-frame clones and leaves some out. The sample lists around 1.9 million clones, approximately 94% seen once, with roughly 1.8% in the top ten. CD45RO-negative cells were positively selected for CCR7, leaving out terminally differentiated effector memory CD45RA+ cells. The sample was naive CD8+ T cells from PBMCs. Receptors were obtained from a man younger than 35 in good health. Some clones in this sample may be carry-over from other donors' samples.

This sequence joins TRBV4-3 and TRBJ2-7, with TRBD1 matching over 11 bases. V was clipped by 1 base and J by 2 bases; unmatched bases: 7. This CDR3 has 17 amino acids. CDR1 is LGHNA and CDR2 is YSLEER in the germline V gene. The CDR3 bases are TGCGCCAGCAGCCAAGGGGTCCCGGGACAGGGGGCCTACGAGCAGTACTTC. Its translation: CASSQGVPGQGAYEQYF.

The J gene is TRBJ2-7, the V gene TRBV5-6; TRBD1 aligns across 7 bases. With V trimmed by 5 bases and J by 1 base, 3 bases remained unmatched. The germline gives CDR1 SGHDT, CDR2 YYEEEE. The CDR3 runs 13 residues. CDR3 residues: CASRGTESYEQYF. The CDR3 DNA is TGTGCCAGCAGGGGGACAGAGTCCTACGAGCAGTACTTC.

V is TRBV27 and J is TRBJ2-2, with 9 positions matching TRBD2. V shed 4 bases and J 3 bases; nucleotides not matched to a gene: 6. This CDR3 comprises 16 residues. Germline V lookup: CDR1 MNHEY, CDR2 SMNVEV (reference sequence). CDR3 region: CASSSGTSLYTGELFF. In nucleotides, the CDR3 is TGTGCCAGCAGTTCAGGGACTAGCCTCTACACCGGGGAGCTGTTTTTT.

The chain links TRBV6-5 to TRBJ2-3; tentatively, D is TRBD2 (6 bases). The V gene's germline CDR1 is MNHEY and CDR2 SVGAGI. There are 15 residues in the CDR3. The V end lost 7 bases, the J end lost 7 bases, and 21 bases lay between the germline ends. The CDR3: CASILRGLLGYTQYF. CDR3 coding DNA: TGTGCCAGCATTTTAAGGGGACTCCTCGGGTATACGCAGTATTTT.

This clone was counted a single time. An end of the junction does not agree with germline; a read error may underlie this. The chain's CDR3 is CASTLVRAGGSEQYF. The CDR3 DNA sequence: TGTGCCAGCACTTTAGTACGAGCGGGAGGCTCCGAGCAGTACTTC. The chain joins TRBV28 to TRBJ2-7, with 9 bases identical to TRBD2. The CDR3 extends over 15 amino acids. Germline CDR1 MDHEN, CDR2 SYDVKM.

The rearrangement links TRBV4-1 to TRBJ2-2; no reliable D call. The CDR3 covers 15 residues. Germline values: CDR1 MGHRA, CDR2 YSYEKL. V was pared by 1 base and J by 2 bases, with 8 bases between. DNA for the CDR3: TGCGCCAGCAGCCAAGGGGTCAGAAACACCGGGGAGCTGTTTTTT. Its protein product is CASSQGVRNTGELFF.

The genes are TRBV10-2 and TRBJ2-3, with 7 bases fitting TRBD2. In germline, CDR1 is WSHSY, CDR2 SAAADI. V lost 10 bases and J lost 5; bases outside the gene matches: 9. The CDR3 has 13 amino acids. Here the CDR3 reads CATLGEGRDTQYF. As DNA, the CDR3 is TGCGCCACCTTGGGGGAGGGCCGAGATACGCAGTATTTT.

This chain connects TRBV27 to TRBJ1-5, with D uncertain. V was pared by 7 bases and J by 6 bases, with 16 bases between. Germline CDR1 and CDR2: MNHEY and SMNVEV (reference sequence). CDR3 size: 14 residues. The CDR3 sequence is CASTKSGEGQPQHF. In DNA form, the CDR3 reads TGTGCCAGCACAAAATCCGGGGAGGGTCAGCCCCAGCATTTT.

Only one count was recorded for this clone. The chain recombines TRBV29-1 with TRBJ2-1; TRBD1 agrees at 7 bases. The CDR3 covers 15 residues. The germline V gene has CDR1 SQVTM and CDR2 ANQGSEA. J gave up 2 bases and V 4 bases, and 8 bases lay outside the gene matches. The CDR3 is CSVAPTGLPYNEQFF. DNA of the CDR3: TGCAGCGTTGCTCCGACAGGGCTTCCCTACAATGAGCAGTTCTTC.

The chain has TRBV27 and TRBJ2-3, with D unclear. The V end lost 5 bases, the J end lost 1 base, and 13 bases lay between the germline ends. The germline V gene has CDR1 MNHEY and CDR2 SMNVEV (reference sequence). The CDR3 contains 15 residues. The CDR3 nucleotides read TGTGCCAGCAGTCCATGGCGACACCGCACAGATACGCAGTATTTT. As protein: CASSPWRHRTDTQYF.

This sequence joins TRBV28 and TRBJ2-2; 10 bases are a match to TRBD2. The CDR3 contains 14 residues. V was clipped by 10 bases and J by 1 base; unmatched bases: 3. The germline CDR1 and CDR2 sequences are MDHEN and SYDVKM. CDR3 loop: CATRTSGNTGELFF. CDR3 DNA: TGTGCCACCAGGACTAGCGGGAACACCGGGGAGCTGTTTTTT. The complete variable domain, with remaining parts taken from reference TRBV28 and TRBJ2-2, reads DVKVTQSSRYLVKRTGEKVFLECVQDMDHENMFWYRQDPGLGLRLIYFSYDVKMKEKGDIPEGYSVSREKKERFSLILESASTNQTSMYLCATRTSGNTGELFFGEGSRLTVL.

The chain uses TRBV28 and TRBJ2-1, with TRBD2 as a possible D gene (5 bases). Deletions cut 3 bases from V and 8 bases from J, with 14 bases between. The CDR3 is 14 amino acids. The germline V gene encodes CDR1 MDHEN and CDR2 SYDVKM. In DNA form, the CDR3 reads TGTGCCAGCAGTTTGAGGGTGGGAGAGGATGAGCAGTTCTTC. Its protein product is CASSLRVGEDEQFF. Supplemented by reference TRBV28 and TRBJ2-1, the full variable domain reads DVKVTQSSRYLVKRTGEKVFLECVQDMDHENMFWYRQDPGLGLRLIYFSYDVKMKEKGDIPEGYSVSREKKERFSLILESASTNQTSMYLCASSLRVGEDEQFFGPGTRLTVL.

The CDR3 DNA reads TGTGCCACCAGCGGAGGGGGGGGCCTCAATGAAAAACTGTTTTTT. Translation: CATSGGGGLNEKLFF. The chain has TRBV15 and TRBJ1-4; D might be TRBD1 (6 bases). This CDR3 comprises 15 residues. Germline V gene sequence: CDR1 LNHNV, CDR2 YYDKDF (reference sequence). V gave up 5 bases and J gave up 5 bases, with 15 bases separating them.

The chain combines TRBV27 with TRBJ1-3, with 9 bases lining up with TRBD1. Germline values: CDR1 MNHEY, CDR2 SMNVEV (reference sequence). Trimming cost V 6 bases and J 4 bases; bases outside gene matches: 7. The CDR3 is 15 amino acids. The CDR3 protein is CASRDRGLFGNTIYF. CDR3 DNA: TGTGCCAGCAGGGACAGGGGTCTCTTCGGAAACACCATATATTTT.

CDR3 sequence (DNA): TGTGCCAGCAGTTACCACAGGGGGGTGGACACTGAAGCTTTCTTT. Translating gives CASSYHRGVDTEAFF. The chain uses TRBV6-6 and TRBJ1-1; 8 positions agree with TRBD1. This CDR3 is 15 amino acids long. The J segment lost 3 bases and the V segment lost 2 bases, leaving 5 bases of the junction unmatched. Germline V gene sequence: CDR1 MNHNY, CDR2 SVGAGI (reference sequence).

Note on this clone: In the same sample, other DNA sequences code for this CDR3. The chain joins TRBV7-2 to TRBJ2-7; no firm D call. The germline V gene encodes CDR1 SGHTA and CDR2 FQGNSA. The CDR3 is 11 residues long. V lost 4 bases to trimming and J lost 3 bases, with 4 bases between them. CDR3 in DNA: TGTGCCAGCAGCTCCATCTACGAGCAGTACTTC. Its protein product is CASSSIYEQYF.

The J gene is TRBJ2-3, the V gene TRBV4-1, with a weak D call TRBD2 (6 bases). Trimming stripped 1 base from V and 2 bases from J, with 13 bases between. The CDR3 is 16 residues long. The germline CDR1 and CDR2 sequences are MGHRA and YSYEKL. The CDR3 sequence: CASSQGVAELTDTQYF. The CDR3 nucleotides are TGCGCCAGCAGCCAAGGTGTAGCGGAGCTCACAGATACGCAGTATTTT.

Only a few counts were recorded for this clone. The CDR3: CASSDGYGSNEQFF. For the CDR3, the DNA is TGTGCCAGCAGTGACGGTTACGGGAGTAATGAGCAGTTCTTC. This sequence joins TRBV6-4 and TRBJ2-1; possibly TRBD2 for D (6 bases). V lost 2 bases, J lost 7 bases, and 12 bases lay in between. The germline gives CDR1 MRHNA, CDR2 SNTAGT. CDR3 size: 14 residues.

The rearrangement uses TRBV27 and TRBJ2-3; TRBD1 agrees at 9 bases. V lost 1 base and J lost 5; bases outside the gene matches: 4. CDR1 is MNHEY and CDR2 is SMNVEV in the germline V gene (reference sequence). The length of the CDR3 is 15 residues. CDR3 DNA: TGTGCCAGCAGTTTATTGGGACAGGGAGAAGATACGCAGTATTTT. Encoded protein: CASSLLGQGEDTQYF.

The chain employs TRBV4-1 and TRBJ2-2; D is tentatively TRBD1 or TRBD2 (5 bases each). Trimming took 0 bases from V and 7 from J, leaving 12 bases between them. The CDR3 contains 15 residues. Germline assignment: CDR1 MGHRA and CDR2 YSYEKL. The CDR3 DNA is TGCGCCAGCAGCCAAGATGAAGGGACGGGCGGGGAGCTGTTTTTT. Its protein is CASSQDEGTGGELFF.

The count of this clone is one. This rearrangement joins TRBV4-1 to TRBJ1-3; D is perhaps TRBD1 (5 bases). This CDR3 contains 15 residues. Looked up from germline, CDR1 is MGHRA and CDR2 is YSYEKL. V was cut by 8 bases and J by 0 bases, with 14 bases left in between. The CDR3 nucleotides read TGCGCCAGCCGACGAGGGGATACCTCTGGAAACACCATATATTTT. Protein: CASRRGDTSGNTIYF.

This chain links TRBV7-9 with TRBJ2-7; D possibly uses TRBD1 or TRBD2 (5 bases each). The CDR3 is 16 residues long. Germline values: CDR1 SEHNR, CDR2 FQNEAQ (reference sequence). The V end was cut by 4 bases, the J end by 3 bases, with 19 bases between. The CDR3 DNA follows: TGTGCCAGCAGCTCTGGGGGTCGAGACAGCCACTACGAGCAGTACTTC. Its translation: CASSSGGRDSHYEQYF.

This chain links TRBV11-2 with TRBJ2-3; D not certain. The CDR3 spans 13 residues. V was pared by 7 bases and J by 1 base, with 9 bases between. Germline lookup yields CDR1 SGHAT and CDR2 FQNNGV. The CDR3 loop is CASTPSGTDTQYF. CDR3 in DNA: TGTGCCAGCACCCCGTCAGGCACAGATACGCAGTATTTT. Full variable domain (outside the CDR3, taken from reference TRBV11-2 and TRBJ2-3): EAGVAQSPRYKIIEKRQSVAFWCNPISGHATLYWYQQILGQGPKLLIQFQNNGVVDDSQLPKDRFSAERLKGVDSTLKIQPAKLEDSAVYLCASTPSGTDTQYFGPGTRLTVL.

This chain joins TRBV5-1 and TRBJ2-1; D unresolved. Germline-derived CDR1 and CDR2 are SGHRS and YFSETQ. This CDR3 comprises 11 residues. V lost 0 bases to trimming and J lost 10 bases, with 5 bases between them. The CDR3 sequence: CASSLVAEQFF. As DNA, the CDR3 is TGCGCCAGCAGCTTGGTGGCAGAGCAGTTCTTC. The full variable domain, in which reference TRBV5-1 and TRBJ2-1 provide the parts outside the CDR3, is KAGVTQTPRYLIKTRGQQVTLSCSPISGHRSVSWYQQTPGQGLQFLFEYFSETQRNKGNFPGRFSGRQFSNSRSEMNVSTLELGDSALYLCASSLVAEQFFGPGTRLTVL.

The V gene is TRBV13, the J gene TRBJ2-1, with 7 bases aligning to TRBD2. Trimming removed 1 base from V and 9 bases from J; junction bases left unmatched: 3. CDR1 PRHDT and CDR2 FYEKMQ come from the germline V gene (reference sequence). The CDR3 loop spans 13 amino acids. As DNA, the CDR3 is TGTGCCAGCAGCTTAGACTCTAGCGGTGAGCAGTTCTTC. Translated: CASSLDSSGEQFF. Together with reference TRBV13 and TRBJ2-1, the CDR3 gives the full variable domain: AAGVIQSPRHLIKEKRETATLKCYPIPRHDTVYWYQQGPGQDPQFLISFYEKMQSDKGSIPDRFSAQQFSDYHSELNMSSLELGDSALYFCASSLDSSGEQFFGPGTRLTVL.

The V and J genes are TRBV7-6 and TRBJ1-1; 7 positions match TRBD1. There are 16 residues in the CDR3. V gave up 5 bases and J gave up 4 bases; unmatched junction bases: 13. The germline CDR1 and CDR2 sequences are SGHVS and FNYEAQ. CDR3 sequence reads: CASSPPTGYRGTEAFF. For the CDR3, the DNA is TGTGCCAGCAGCCCACCGACAGGGTATCGTGGCACTGAAGCTTTCTTT. The whole variable domain, remainder taken from reference TRBV7-6 and TRBJ1-1, is GAGVSQSPRYKVTKRGQDVALRCDPISGHVSLYWYRQALGQGPEFLTYFNYEAQQDKSGLPNDRFSAERPEGSISTLTIQRTEQRDSAMYRCASSPPTGYRGTEAFFGQGTRLTVV.

The J gene is TRBJ2-2, the V gene TRBV7-8, with 10 nucleotides matching TRBD2. The CDR3 contains 15 residues. Trimming took 5 bases from V and 6 from J; bases not matched to a gene: 6. Germline V gives CDR1 SGHVS, CDR2 FQNEAQ. CDR3 DNA sequence: TGTGCCAGCAGCCCCGGGACTAGCGTTTCCGGGGAGCTGTTTTTT. Translation: CASSPGTSVSGELFF.

This chain joins TRBV7-6 and TRBJ2-7; no definite D call. CDR3 length: 12 residues. The germline V and J ends were trimmed by 5 bases and 4 bases, with 9 bases remaining between them. Germline V lookup: CDR1 SGHVS, CDR2 FNYEAQ. CDR3 residues: CASSQGSYEQYF. The CDR3 region has the DNA TGTGCCAGCAGCCAAGGATCTTACGAGCAGTACTTC.

The rearrangement links TRBV11-2 to TRBJ1-4; 7 positions agree with TRBD1. Germline values: CDR1 SGHAT, CDR2 FQNNGV. This CDR3 spans 15 amino acids. Trimming removed 1 base from V and 6 bases from J; junction bases left unmatched: 5. DNA for the CDR3: TGTGCCAGCAGCTTAGGTGTAGGGGGCTATGAAAAACTGTTTTTT. Amino acids: CASSLGVGGYEKLFF.

In DNA, the CDR3 is TGTGCCTGGAGTTACGGGGAACCAACCTACGAGCAGTACTTC. Translating it yields CAWSYGEPTYEQYF. This chain joins TRBV30 and TRBJ2-5, with a weak D call TRBD2 (5 bases). The better agreement between TRBJ2-7 and the DNA end casts doubt on the J call. Germline CDR1 is GTSNPN and CDR2 is SVGIG (reference sequence). CDR3 length equals 14 residues.

The V and J genes are TRBV30 and TRBJ1-2, with no clear D. Trimming left V 4 bases short and J 7 bases short, with 13 bases between. Germline values: CDR1 GTSNPN, CDR2 SVGIG (reference sequence). The CDR3 extends over 12 amino acids. The CDR3 reads CAWNGVGSGYTF. DNA for the CDR3: TGTGCCTGGAATGGGGTCGGTAGTGGCTACACCTTC.

The chain has TRBV27 and TRBJ2-7; weak D call: TRBD1 (6 bases). The CDR3 covers 14 residues. Germline CDR1 and CDR2: MNHEY and SMNVEV (reference sequence). Trimming removed 4 bases from V and 6 bases from J, with 16 bases in between. The DNA of the CDR3 is TGTGCCAGCAGTTATACAGGGTCTGACGGCGAGCAGTACTTC. Its translation: CASSYTGSDGEQYF.